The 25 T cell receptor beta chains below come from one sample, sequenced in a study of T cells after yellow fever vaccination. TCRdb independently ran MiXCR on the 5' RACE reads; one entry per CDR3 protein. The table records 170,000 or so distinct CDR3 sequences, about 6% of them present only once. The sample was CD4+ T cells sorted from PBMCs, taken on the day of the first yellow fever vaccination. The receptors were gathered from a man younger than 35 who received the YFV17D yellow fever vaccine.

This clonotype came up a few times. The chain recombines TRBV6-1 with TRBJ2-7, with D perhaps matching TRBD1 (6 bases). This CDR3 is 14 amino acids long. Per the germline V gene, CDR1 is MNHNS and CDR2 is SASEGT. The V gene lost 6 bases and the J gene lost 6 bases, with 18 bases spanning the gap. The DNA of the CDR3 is TGTGCCAGCAGCCCCAAGGGGGTTGGGGGCGAGCAGTACTTC. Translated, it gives CASSPKGVGGEQYF.

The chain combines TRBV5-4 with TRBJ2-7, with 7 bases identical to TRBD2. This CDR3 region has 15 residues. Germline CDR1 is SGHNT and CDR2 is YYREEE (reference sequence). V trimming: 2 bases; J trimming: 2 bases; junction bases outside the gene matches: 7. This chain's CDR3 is CASSFGGKGPYEQYF. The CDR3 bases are TGTGCCAGCAGCTTCGGGGGGAAGGGACCCTACGAGCAGTACTTC.

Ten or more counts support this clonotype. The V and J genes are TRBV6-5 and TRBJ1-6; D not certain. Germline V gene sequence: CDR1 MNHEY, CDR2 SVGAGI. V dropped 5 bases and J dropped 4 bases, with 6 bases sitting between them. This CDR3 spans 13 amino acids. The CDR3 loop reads CASSRDYNSPLHF. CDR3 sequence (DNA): TGTGCCAGCAGTAGGGATTATAATTCACCCCTCCACTTT.

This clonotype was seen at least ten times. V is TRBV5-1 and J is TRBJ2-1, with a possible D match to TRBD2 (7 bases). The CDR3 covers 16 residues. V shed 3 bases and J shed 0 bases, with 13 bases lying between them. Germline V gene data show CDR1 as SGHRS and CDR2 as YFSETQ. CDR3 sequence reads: CASSSGGGHSYNEQFF. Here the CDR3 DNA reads TGCGCCAGCAGCTCTGGGGGGGGGCACTCCTACAATGAGCAGTTCTTC.

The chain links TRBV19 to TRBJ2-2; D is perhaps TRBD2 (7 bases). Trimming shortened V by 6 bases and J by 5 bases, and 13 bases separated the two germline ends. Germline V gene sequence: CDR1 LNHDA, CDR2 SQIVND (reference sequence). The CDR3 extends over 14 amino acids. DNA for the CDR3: TGTGCCAGTAGAGGCGGGGGACAAACCGGGGAGCTGTTTTTT. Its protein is CASRGGGQTGELFF.

For the CDR3, the DNA is TGTGCCAGCAAACGAACGACTAGTTATGGCTACACCTTC. Translating it yields CASKRTTSYGYTF. This chain links TRBV12-3 or TRBV12-4 with TRBJ1-2; D call uncertain. The ends were cut back, 7 bases at V and 5 bases at J, with 14 bases in the middle. There are 13 residues in the CDR3.

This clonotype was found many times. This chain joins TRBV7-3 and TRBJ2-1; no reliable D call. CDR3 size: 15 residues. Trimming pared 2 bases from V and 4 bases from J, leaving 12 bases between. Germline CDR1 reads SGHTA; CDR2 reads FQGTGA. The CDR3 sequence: CASSLRSTDYNEQFF. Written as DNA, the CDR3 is TGTGCCAGCAGCTTACGGTCGACTGATTACAATGAGCAGTTCTTC.

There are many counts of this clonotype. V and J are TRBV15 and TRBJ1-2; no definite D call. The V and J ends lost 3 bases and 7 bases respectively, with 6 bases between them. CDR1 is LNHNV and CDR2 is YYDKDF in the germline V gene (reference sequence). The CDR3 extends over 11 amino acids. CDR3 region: CATSSVSGYTF. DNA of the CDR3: TGTGCCACCAGCAGTGTATCTGGCTACACCTTC.

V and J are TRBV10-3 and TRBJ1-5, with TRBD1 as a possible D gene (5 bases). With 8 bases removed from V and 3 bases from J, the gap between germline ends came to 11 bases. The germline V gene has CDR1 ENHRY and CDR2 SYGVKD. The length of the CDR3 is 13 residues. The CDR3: CAIAQAPNQPQHF. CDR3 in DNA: TGTGCCATCGCACAGGCGCCCAATCAGCCCCAGCATTTT.

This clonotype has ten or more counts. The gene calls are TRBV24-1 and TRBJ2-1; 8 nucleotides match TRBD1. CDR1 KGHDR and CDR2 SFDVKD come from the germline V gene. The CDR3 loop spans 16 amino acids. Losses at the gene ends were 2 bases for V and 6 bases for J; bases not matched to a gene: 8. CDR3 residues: CATSDSRQGASNEQFF. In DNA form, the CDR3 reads TGTGCCACCAGTGATTCGAGGCAGGGGGCAAGCAATGAGCAGTTCTTC.

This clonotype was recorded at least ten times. The CDR3 sequence is CASTGTGGTGELFF. The CDR3 DNA sequence: TGTGCCAGTACCGGGACAGGGGGCACCGGGGAGCTGTTTTTT. V gene TRBV6-5 combines with J gene TRBJ2-2; 11 positions match TRBD1. The CDR3 loop spans 14 amino acids. The germline gives CDR1 MNHEY, CDR2 SVGAGI. V lost 9 bases and J lost 4; bases outside the gene matches: 4.

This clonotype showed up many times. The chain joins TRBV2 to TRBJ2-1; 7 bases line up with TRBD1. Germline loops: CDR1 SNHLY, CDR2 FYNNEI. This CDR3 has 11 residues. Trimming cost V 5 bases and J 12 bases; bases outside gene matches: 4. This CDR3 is CASSQGERQFF. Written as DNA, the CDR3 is TGTGCCAGCAGTCAGGGGGAGCGGCAGTTCTTC.

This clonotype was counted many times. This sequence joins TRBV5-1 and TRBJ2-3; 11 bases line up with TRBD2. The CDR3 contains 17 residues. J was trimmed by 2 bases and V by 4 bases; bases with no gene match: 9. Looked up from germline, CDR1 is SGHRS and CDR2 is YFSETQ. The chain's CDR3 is CASSPGSGGAPTDTQYF. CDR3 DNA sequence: TGCGCCAGCAGCCCAGGTAGCGGGGGGGCCCCCACAGATACGCAGTATTTT.

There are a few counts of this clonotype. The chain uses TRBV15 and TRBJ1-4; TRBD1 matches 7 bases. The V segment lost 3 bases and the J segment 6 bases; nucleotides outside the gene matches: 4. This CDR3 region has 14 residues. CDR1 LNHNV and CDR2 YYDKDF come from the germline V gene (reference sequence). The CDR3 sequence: CATSSRQGDEKLFF. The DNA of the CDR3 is TGTGCCACCAGCAGTAGACAGGGTGATGAAAAACTGTTTTTT.

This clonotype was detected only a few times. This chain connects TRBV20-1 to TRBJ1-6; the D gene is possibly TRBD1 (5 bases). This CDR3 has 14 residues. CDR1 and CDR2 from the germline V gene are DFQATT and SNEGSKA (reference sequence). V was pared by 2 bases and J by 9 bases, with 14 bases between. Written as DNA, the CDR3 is TGCAGTGCTAGATTCGGGACCGAGCGTTCACCCCTCCACTTT. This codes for CSARFGTERSPLHF.

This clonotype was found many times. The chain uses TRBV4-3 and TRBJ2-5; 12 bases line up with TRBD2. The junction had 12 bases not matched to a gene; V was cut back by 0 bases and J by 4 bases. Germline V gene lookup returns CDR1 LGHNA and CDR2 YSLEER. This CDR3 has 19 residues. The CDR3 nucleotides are TGCGCCAGCAGCCAAGATCAGGTTTCGGCTAGCGGGGGGGGAGAGACCCAGTACTTC. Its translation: CASSQDQVSASGGGETQYF.

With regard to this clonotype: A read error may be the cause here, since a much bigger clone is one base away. CDR3 coding DNA: TGCAGCGTTGAACAGGGACAGGGGAGTCGAGATACGCAGTATTTT. It translates to CSVEQGQGSRDTQYF. J is TRBJ2-3 and V is TRBV29-1; 10 bases map to TRBD1. CDR1 and CDR2 from the germline V gene are SQVTM and ANQGSEA. The CDR3 loop spans 15 amino acids. The ends lost 2 bases at V and 5 bases at J; junction bases unmatched: 7.

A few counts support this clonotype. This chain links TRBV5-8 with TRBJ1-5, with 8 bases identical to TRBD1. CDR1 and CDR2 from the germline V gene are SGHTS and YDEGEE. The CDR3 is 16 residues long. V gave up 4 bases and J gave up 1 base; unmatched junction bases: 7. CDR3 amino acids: CASSDRGTGSNQPQHF. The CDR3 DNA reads TGTGCCAGCAGCGACAGGGGAACAGGGAGCAATCAGCCCCAGCATTTT. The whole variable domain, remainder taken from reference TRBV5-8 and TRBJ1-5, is EAGVTQSPTHLIKTRGQQATLRCSPISGHTSVYWYQQALGLGLQFLLWYDEGEERNRGNFPPRFSGRQFPNYSSELNVNALELEDSALYLCASSDRGTGSNQPQHFGDGTRLSIL.

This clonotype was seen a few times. The CDR3 DNA reads as TGTGCCAGCAGCTTATCAGGGCGCGGCACCGGGGAGCTGTTTTTT. Translation: CASSLSGRGTGELFF. The rearrangement links TRBV7-2 to TRBJ2-2; TRBD1 might be the D (5 bases). Germline loops: CDR1 SGHTA, CDR2 FQGNSA. This CDR3 spans 15 amino acids. V was clipped by 2 bases and J by 4 bases, with 11 bases between them.

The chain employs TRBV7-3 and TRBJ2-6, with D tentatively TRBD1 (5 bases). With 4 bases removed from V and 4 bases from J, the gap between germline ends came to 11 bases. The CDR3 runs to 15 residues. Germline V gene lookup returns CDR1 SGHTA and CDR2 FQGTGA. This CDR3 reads CASSSQAPGANVLTF. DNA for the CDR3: TGTGCCAGCAGCTCACAGGCCCCGGGGGCCAACGTCCTGACTTTC.

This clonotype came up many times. CDR3 region: CASSLGDRGYNEQFF. In DNA, the CDR3 is TGTGCCAGCAGCCTGGGGGACAGGGGTTACAATGAGCAGTTCTTC. This rearrangement joins TRBV11-3 to TRBJ2-1; 10 bases match TRBD1. The CDR3 sequence is 15 residues long. CDR1 SGHNT and CDR2 YENEEA come from the germline V gene. V lost 5 bases and J lost 4; bases outside the gene matches: 5.

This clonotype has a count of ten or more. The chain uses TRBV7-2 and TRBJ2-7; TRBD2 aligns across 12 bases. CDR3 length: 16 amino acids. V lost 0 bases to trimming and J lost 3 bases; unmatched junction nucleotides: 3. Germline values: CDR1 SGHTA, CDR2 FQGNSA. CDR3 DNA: TGTGCCAGCAGCTTAGCCGCTAGCGGGGGGGACTACGAGCAGTACTTC. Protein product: CASSLAASGGDYEQYF.

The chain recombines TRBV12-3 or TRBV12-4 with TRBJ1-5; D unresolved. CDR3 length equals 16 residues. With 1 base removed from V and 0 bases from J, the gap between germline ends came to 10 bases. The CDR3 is CASSLGVTHSNQPQHF. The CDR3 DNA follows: TGTGCCAGCAGTTTAGGAGTTACCCATAGCAATCAGCCCCAGCATTTT.

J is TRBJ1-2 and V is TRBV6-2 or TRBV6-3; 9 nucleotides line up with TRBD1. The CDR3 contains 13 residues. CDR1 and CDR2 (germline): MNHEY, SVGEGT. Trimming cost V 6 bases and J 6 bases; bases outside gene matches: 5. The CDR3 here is CASRGQGKNGYTF. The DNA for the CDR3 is TGTGCCAGCAGAGGACAGGGGAAAAATGGCTACACCTTC.

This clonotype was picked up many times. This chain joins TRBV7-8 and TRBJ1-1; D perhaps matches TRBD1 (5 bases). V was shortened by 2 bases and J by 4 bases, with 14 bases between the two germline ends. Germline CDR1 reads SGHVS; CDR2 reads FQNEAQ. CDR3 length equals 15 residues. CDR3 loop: CASSLRGDGVTEAFF. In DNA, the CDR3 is TGTGCCAGCAGCTTACGCGGGGACGGGGTCACTGAAGCTTTCTTT.